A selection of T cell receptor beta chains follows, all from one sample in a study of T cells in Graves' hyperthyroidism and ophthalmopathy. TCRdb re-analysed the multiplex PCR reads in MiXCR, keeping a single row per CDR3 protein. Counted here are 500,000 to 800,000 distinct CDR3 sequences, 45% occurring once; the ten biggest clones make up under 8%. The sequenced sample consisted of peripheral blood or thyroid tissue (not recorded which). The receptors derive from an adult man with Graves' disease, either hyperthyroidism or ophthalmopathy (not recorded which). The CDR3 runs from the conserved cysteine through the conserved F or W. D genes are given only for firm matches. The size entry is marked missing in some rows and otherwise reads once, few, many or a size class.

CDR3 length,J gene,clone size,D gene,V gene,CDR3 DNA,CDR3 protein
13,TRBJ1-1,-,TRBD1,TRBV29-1,TGCAGCGCTTCCGGACAGGGGAACACTGAAGCTTTCTTT,CSASGQGNTEAFF
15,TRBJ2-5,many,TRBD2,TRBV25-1,TGTGCCAGCAGTGGGAGACTAGCGGGGCGGGAGACCCAGTACTTC,CASSGRLAGRETQYF
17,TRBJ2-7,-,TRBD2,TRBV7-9,TGTGCCAGCAGTTTAGCATTGCTAGCGGGAGGGCCCCACGAGCAGTACTTC,CASSLALLAGGPHEQYF
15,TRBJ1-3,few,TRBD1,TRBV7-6,TGTGCCAGCAGCCATCGGCAGGGGGCCGGAAACACCATATATTTT,CASSHRQGAGNTIYF
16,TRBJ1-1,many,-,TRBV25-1,TGTGCCAGCAGTGAATGCCCCGGACGGACGAACACTGAAGCTTTCTTT,CASSECPGRTNTEAFF
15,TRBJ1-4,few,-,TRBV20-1,TGCAGTGCTAGAGCCGAGGGCGGGGTATATGAAAAACTGTTTTTT,CSARAEGGVYEKLFF
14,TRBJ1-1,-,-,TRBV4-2,TGTGCCAGCAGCCAAGATAATCAGGGTTCTGAAGCTTTCTTT,CASSQDNQGSEAFF
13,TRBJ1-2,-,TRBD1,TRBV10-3,TGTGCCAGCAACCCGGACAGGGAGGATGGCTACACCTTC,CASNPDREDGYTF
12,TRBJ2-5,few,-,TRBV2,TGTGCTAGCAGGGTACGGCGGGAGACCCAGTACTTC,CASRVRRETQYF
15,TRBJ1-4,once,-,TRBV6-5,TGTGCCAGCAGTTCCCCATCTGCAACTAATGAAAAACTGTTTTTT,CASSSPSATNEKLFF
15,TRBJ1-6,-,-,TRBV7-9,TGTGCCAGCAGCTTGAATTACAGGCCGAATTCACCCCTCCACTTT,CASSLNYRPNSPLHF
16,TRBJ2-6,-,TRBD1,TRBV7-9,TGTGCCAGCAGCTGGGACAGGGATTCTGGGGCCAACGTCCTGACTTTC,CASSWDRDSGANVLTF
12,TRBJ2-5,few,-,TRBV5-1,TGCGCCAGCAGCATAAATCAAGAGACCCAGTACTTC,CASSINQETQYF
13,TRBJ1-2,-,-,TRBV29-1,TGCAGCGTTGTGAGCGGGGGTCACTATGGCTACACCTTC,CSVVSGGHYGYTF
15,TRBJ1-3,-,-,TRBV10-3,TGTGCCAGCAGAACGGACGGTACCTCTGGAAACACCATATATTTT,CASRTDGTSGNTIYF
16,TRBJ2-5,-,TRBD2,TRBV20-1,TGCAGTGCTAGAACCCGGTCTAGCGGACTCCAAGAGACCCAGTACTTC,CSARTRSSGLQETQYF
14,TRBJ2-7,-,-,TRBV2,TGTGCCAGCGAACCGCCGGGGCAAAATTACGAGCAGTACTTC,CASEPPGQNYEQYF
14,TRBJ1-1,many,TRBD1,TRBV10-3,TGTGCCATCAGCCCGGGACAGATGAACACTGAAGCTTTCTTT,CAISPGQMNTEAFF
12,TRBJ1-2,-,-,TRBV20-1,TGCAGTGCTAGAGTGGGGGCAGGTGGCTACACCTTC,CSARVGAGGYTF
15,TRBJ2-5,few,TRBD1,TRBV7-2,TGTGCCAGCCGCCCAGGGGGCGTTGGGCAAGAGACCCAGTACTTC,CASRPGGVGQETQYF
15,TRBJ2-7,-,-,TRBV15,TGTGCCACCAGCAGAGCCCCAGGGGTGGGCTACGAGCAGTACTTC,CATSRAPGVGYEQYF
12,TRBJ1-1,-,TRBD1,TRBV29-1,TGCAGCTGGGGACAGGGAAGACCTGAAGCTTTCTTT,CSWGQGRPEAFF
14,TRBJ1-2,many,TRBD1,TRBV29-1,TGCAGCGTTGCACACGACAGGGGGGACTATGGCTACACCTTC,CSVAHDRGDYGYTF
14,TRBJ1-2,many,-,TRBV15,TGTGCCACCGCCGGGGGGGTCACAAACTATGGCTACACCTTC,CATAGGVTNYGYTF
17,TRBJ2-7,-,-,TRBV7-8,TGTGCCAGCAGCTTACCCTCGGGGGCCCTCTCCTCCTACGAGCAGTACTTC,CASSLPSGALSSYEQYF
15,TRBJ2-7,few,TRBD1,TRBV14,TGTGCCAGCAGCCAAGAGGCCGGGACAGCCTACGAGCAGTACTTC,CASSQEAGTAYEQYF
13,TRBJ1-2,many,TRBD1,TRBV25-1,TGTGCCAGCAGTATGAGGACAGGGGTTGGCTACACCTTC,CASSMRTGVGYTF
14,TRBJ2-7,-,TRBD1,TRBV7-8,TGTGCCAGCAGCTTAGCTGGACAGGGACTCGAGCAGTACTTC,CASSLAGQGLEQYF
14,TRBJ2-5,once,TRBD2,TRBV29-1,TGCAGCTTAGGGACTAGCGGGGGCCAAGAGACCCAGTACTTC,CSLGTSGGQETQYF
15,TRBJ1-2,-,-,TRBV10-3,TGTGCCATCAGTGAGGACAGGATGGGCCCCTATGGCTACACCTTC,CAISEDRMGPYGYTF
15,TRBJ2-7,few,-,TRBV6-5,TGTGCGACTAGTGCCGGGACGCTACTTTCCTACGAGCAGTACTTC,CATSAGTLLSYEQYF
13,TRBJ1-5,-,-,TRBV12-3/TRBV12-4,TGTGCCAGCAAATGGTCCGCTAATCAGCCCCAGCATTTT,CASKWSANQPQHF
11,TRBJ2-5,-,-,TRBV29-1,TGCAGCAATGAGGGCTCGGAGACCCAGTACTTC,CSNEGSETQYF
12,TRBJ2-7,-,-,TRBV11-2,TGTGCCAGCAGCTTAGACCTGAGCGAGCAGTACTTC,CASSLDLSEQYF
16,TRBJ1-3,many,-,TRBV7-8,TGTGCCAGCAGCTTAACTCGGGGGCAGGACGGAAACACCATATATTTT,CASSLTRGQDGNTIYF
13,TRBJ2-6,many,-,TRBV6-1,TGTGCCAGCCGCGGGACAGCTAGCAACGTCCTGACTTTC,CASRGTASNVLTF
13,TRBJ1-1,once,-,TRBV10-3,TGTGCCATCAGTGCGGACTGGAACACTGAAGCTTTCTTT,CAISADWNTEAFF
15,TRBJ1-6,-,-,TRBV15,TGTGCCACCAGCCCGAAAGGCACGCATGATTCACCCCTCCACTTT,CATSPKGTHDSPLHF
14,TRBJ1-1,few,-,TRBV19,TGTGCCAGATCCGAGGGCAGGGCGAACACTGAAGCTTTCTTT,CARSEGRANTEAFF
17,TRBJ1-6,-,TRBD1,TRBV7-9,TGTGCCAGCAGCTTGCACACAGGGGAGGCCTATAATTCACCCCTCCACTTT,CASSLHTGEAYNSPLHF
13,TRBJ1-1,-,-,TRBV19,TGTGCCAGTACCCATCTCTGGGACACTGAAGCTTTCTTT,CASTHLWDTEAFF